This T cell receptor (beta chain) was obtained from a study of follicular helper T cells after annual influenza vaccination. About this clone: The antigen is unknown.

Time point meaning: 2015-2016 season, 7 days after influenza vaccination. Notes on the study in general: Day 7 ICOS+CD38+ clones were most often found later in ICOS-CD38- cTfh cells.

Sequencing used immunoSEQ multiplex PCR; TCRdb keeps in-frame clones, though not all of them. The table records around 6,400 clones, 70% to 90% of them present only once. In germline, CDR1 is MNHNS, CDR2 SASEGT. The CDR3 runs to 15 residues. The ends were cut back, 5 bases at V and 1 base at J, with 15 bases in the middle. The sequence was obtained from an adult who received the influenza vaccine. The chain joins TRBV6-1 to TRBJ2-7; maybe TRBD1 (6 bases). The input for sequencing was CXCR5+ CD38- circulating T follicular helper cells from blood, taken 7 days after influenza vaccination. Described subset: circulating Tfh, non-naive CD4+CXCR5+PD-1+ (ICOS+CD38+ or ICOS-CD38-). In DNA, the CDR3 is TGTGCCAGCAGTTCGTCTGCAGGGGTTTCCTACGAGCAGTACTTC. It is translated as CASSSSAGVSYEQYF.